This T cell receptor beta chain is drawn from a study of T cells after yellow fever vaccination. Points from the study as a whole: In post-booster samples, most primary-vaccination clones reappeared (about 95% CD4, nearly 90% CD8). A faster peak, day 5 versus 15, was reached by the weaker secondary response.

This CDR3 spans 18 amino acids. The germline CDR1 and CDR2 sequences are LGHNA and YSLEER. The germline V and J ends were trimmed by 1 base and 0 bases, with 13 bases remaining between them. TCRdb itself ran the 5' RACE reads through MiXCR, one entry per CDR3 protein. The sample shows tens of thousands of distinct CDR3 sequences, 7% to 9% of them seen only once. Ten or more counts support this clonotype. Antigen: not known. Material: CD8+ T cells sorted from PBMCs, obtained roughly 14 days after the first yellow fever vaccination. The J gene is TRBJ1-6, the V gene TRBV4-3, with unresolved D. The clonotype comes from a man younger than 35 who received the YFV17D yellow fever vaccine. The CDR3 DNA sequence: TGCGCCAGCAGCCAAGGGCCAGATCAAAGCTCCTATAATTCACCCCTCCACTTT. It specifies CASSQGPDQSSYNSPLHF.